The 27 T cell receptor beta chains below come from one sample, sequenced in a study of T cells expressing NK-cell markers. From its re-call of the 5' RACE reads, TCRdb lists each CDR3 protein once, without DNA. The listing contains about 170,000 distinct CDR3 sequences. Sequencing used blood T cells: a sorted CD56 or NKG2C T cell subset, CD4+ or CD8+ T cells, or bulk PBMC T cells (not recorded which). These receptors were collected from a man aged 18-69 years in good health.

The chain links TRBV11-2 to TRBJ2-1; without DNA, the TCRdb call of TRBD1 cannot be checked. The CDR3 totals 16 residues. CDR1 and CDR2 (germline): SGHAT, FQNNGV. The CDR3 is CASSTPGSRSYNEQFF.

The chain joins TRBV7-3 to TRBJ2-2; the TCRdb D gene call, TRBD1, has no DNA to confirm it. Germline lookup yields CDR1 SGHTA and CDR2 FQGTGA. The CDR3 consists of 17 residues. CDR3 loop: CASSWGPGTVNTGELFF.

The J gene is TRBJ2-7, the V gene TRBV11-2. The CDR3 has 15 residues. Per the germline V gene, CDR1 is SGHAT and CDR2 is FQNNGV. CDR3 in amino acids: CASSLNARPSYEQYF.

The chain is built from TRBV13 and TRBJ2-5. Germline loops: CDR1 PRHDT, CDR2 FYEKMQ (reference sequence). The CDR3 covers 16 residues. Here the CDR3 reads CASSLGISGSQETQYF.

J is TRBJ1-1 and V is TRBV7-9; absent DNA, TCRdb's TRBD1 call cannot be checked. The germline CDR1 and CDR2 sequences are SEHNR and FQNEAQ (reference sequence). The CDR3 sequence is 15 residues long. The CDR3 loop is CASSLGQGALTEAFF.

This sequence joins TRBV6-1 and TRBJ2-6; TCRdb gives TRBD1 as the D gene, but with no DNA this cannot be confirmed. CDR1 MNHNS and CDR2 SASEGT come from the germline V gene. The CDR3 totals 17 residues. CDR3 region: CASSLGQPYSGANVLTF.

The gene calls are TRBV29-1 and TRBJ2-7; the D gene TCRdb calls, TRBD1, cannot be checked with no DNA. The CDR3 totals 12 residues. Germline V gene lookup returns CDR1 SQVTM and CDR2 ANQGSEA. Here the CDR3 reads CSTDSGGGEQYF.

This chain joins TRBV12-3 or TRBV12-4 and TRBJ2-7; TCRdb gives TRBD1 as the D gene, but with no DNA this cannot be confirmed. There are 14 residues in the CDR3. CDR3 sequence: CASSAAGGFYEQYF.

The V and J genes are TRBV5-1 and TRBJ2-2; TCRdb lists TRBD2, though no DNA is available to test this call. The CDR3 runs to 17 residues. CDR1 SGHRS and CDR2 YFSETQ come from the germline V gene. CDR3 region: CASSLELAGAIGGELFF.

The chain joins TRBV5-6 to TRBJ2-2; lacking DNA, the TRBD2 call made by TCRdb goes unchecked. This CDR3 has 18 amino acids. Germline V CDR1 and CDR2: SGHDT, YYEEEE. The CDR3 sequence: CASSLPPGLASNTGELFF.

The V and J genes are TRBV2 and TRBJ2-3; TCRdb selects TRBD1, and the lack of DNA leaves this call unchecked. CDR3 length equals 14 residues. Germline assignment: CDR1 SNHLY and CDR2 FYNNEI. CDR3 residues: CASREPGPLTRQYF.

The chain employs TRBV28 and TRBJ2-7; TCRdb proposes TRBD1, but this gene call is untestable without DNA. Germline-derived CDR1 and CDR2 are MDHEN and SYDVKM. The CDR3 runs to 16 residues. Here the CDR3 reads CASSFDRASYTYEQYF.

The chain has TRBV6-1 and TRBJ2-3. CDR1 is MNHNS and CDR2 is SASEGT in the germline V gene. This CDR3 has 13 residues. CDR3: CASSEDGTDTQYF.

The chain uses TRBV2 and TRBJ2-1; without DNA, the TCRdb call of TRBD1 cannot be checked. Looked up from germline, CDR1 is SNHLY and CDR2 is FYNNEI. This CDR3 has 13 amino acids. CDR3 residues: CAGGQDLYNEQFF.

This chain connects TRBV7-8 to TRBJ2-5. Germline-derived CDR1 and CDR2 are SGHVS and FQNEAQ. The CDR3 extends over 11 amino acids. CDR3 protein: CASSLDPTQYF.

The V and J genes are TRBV20-1 and TRBJ1-2; without DNA, the TCRdb call of TRBD1 cannot be checked. CDR1 and CDR2 (germline): DFQATT, SNEGSKA (reference sequence). This CDR3 has 13 residues. The CDR3 sequence is CSASPGQGYGYTF.

The chain links TRBV20-1 to TRBJ2-1; TCRdb picks TRBD1, but there is no DNA to check that call. There are 15 residues in the CDR3. Germline values: CDR1 DFQATT, CDR2 SNEGSKA (reference sequence). The CDR3 loop reads CSAMGGGDWVNEQFF.

V gene TRBV30 combines with J gene TRBJ2-5; TCRdb gives TRBD2 as the D gene, but with no DNA this cannot be confirmed. The CDR3 extends over 14 amino acids. Germline lookup yields CDR1 GTSNPN and CDR2 SVGIG (reference sequence). The CDR3 loop reads CAWSTSGGLETQYF.

The chain carries TRBV15 and TRBJ1-1. The CDR3 has 15 residues. Germline V gene sequence: CDR1 LNHNV, CDR2 YYDKDF (reference sequence). The CDR3 loop is CATSRVSETNTEAFF.

The chain has TRBV2 and TRBJ2-7. Germline V lookup: CDR1 SNHLY, CDR2 FYNNEI. CDR3 length equals 16 residues. CDR3 sequence: CASSEAHVELPYEQYF. The entire variable domain, with the rest obtained from reference TRBV2 and TRBJ2-7, is as follows: EPEVTQTPSHQVTQMGQEVILRCVPISNHLYFYWYRQILGQKVEFLVSFYNNEISEKSEIFDDQFSVERPDGSNFTLKIRSTKLEDSAMYFCASSEAHVELPYEQYFGPGTRLTVT.

V gene TRBV3-1 combines with J gene TRBJ1-2. Germline V lookup: CDR1 LGHDT, CDR2 YNNKEL (reference sequence). The CDR3 is 14 residues long. The CDR3: CASSQGAANYGYTF.

The chain employs TRBV9 and TRBJ2-1; TCRdb's D gene call, TRBD1, goes unchecked for lack of DNA. Germline CDR1 reads SGDLS; CDR2 reads YYNGEE. CDR3 size: 15 residues. CDR3 region: CASSVLQGLYNEQFF.

The chain joins TRBV27 to TRBJ1-6; the TRBD1 assignment by TCRdb is unverifiable without DNA. This CDR3 region has 14 residues. Germline lookup yields CDR1 MNHEY and CDR2 SMNVEV (reference sequence). The chain's CDR3 is CASRLQGAWSPLHF.

The chain employs TRBV18 and TRBJ1-1; TCRdb indicates TRBD1, and absent DNA this call remains unverified. This CDR3 has 16 residues. Germline CDR1 and CDR2: KGHSH and LQKENI. The CDR3 protein is CASSHPRQGAGTEAFF.

J is TRBJ2-3 and V is TRBV20-1. This CDR3 region has 15 residues. Germline V gene data show CDR1 as DFQATT and CDR2 as SNEGSKA (reference sequence). The chain's CDR3 is CSAREPDGYQNTQYF.

The rearrangement links TRBV28 to TRBJ1-5; TCRdb reports TRBD1, a call that lacks DNA to check it against. The CDR3 is 13 amino acids. Per germline, CDR1 MDHEN and CDR2 SYDVKM. CDR3 loop: CASTGTGGGPQHF. Using reference TRBV28 and TRBJ1-5 for the parts outside the CDR3, the full variable domain is DVKVTQSSRYLVKRTGEKVFLECVQDMDHENMFWYRQDPGLGLRLIYFSYDVKMKEKGDIPEGYSVSREKKERFSLILESASTNQTSMYLCASTGTGGGPQHFGDGTRLSIL.

The rearrangement uses TRBV20-1 and TRBJ1-3. The germline gives CDR1 DFQATT, CDR2 SNEGSKA (reference sequence). The CDR3 extends over 16 amino acids. The CDR3 loop reads CSATLLRGSPGNTIYF.